This T cell receptor beta chain came from a study of T cell repertoires in cytomegalovirus infection. In TCRdb, the reads were re-called with MiXCR into one record per CDR3 protein. This table has 50,000 to 60,000 distinct CDR3 sequences, about 19% appearing once. The V gene's germline CDR1 is SNHLY and CDR2 FYNNEI. The CDR3 contains 16 residues. The V gene end was trimmed by 6 bases and the J gene end by 4 bases; junction bases not matched to a gene: 12. As for this clonotype: Its antigen is not known.

The chain combines TRBV2 with TRBJ1-2; 9 positions match TRBD1. Source: CD8+ T cells from cultured PBMCs, taken from culture after CMV antigen stimulation. The sequence came from a human donor in good health (CMV status not recorded). Some clones in this sample may be carry-over from other donors' samples. This CDR3 reads CASSAKITGGSYGYTF. CDR3 DNA sequence: TGTGCCAGCAGCGCGAAAATAACAGGGGGCTCCTATGGCTACACCTTC.